This T cell receptor (beta chain) was identified in a study of OX40 agonist ivuxolimab in advanced cancers. About the research overall: Patient treatment consisted of intravenous ivuxolimab administration every 2 weeks at 0.01 to 10 mg/kg.

Generated by immunoSEQ multiplex PCR, the TCRdb table keeps only in-frame clones and is missing some. The table lists 15,000 or so clones, 70% to 85% of them singletons. Sequences were derived from CD4+ or CD8+ T cells sorted from blood, sampled in a trial of the OX40 agonist ivuxolimab. The receptor's source is an adult with an advanced solid tumor such as melanoma, head and neck, liver or kidney cancer.

CDR3 residues: CASSEQRERDEQYF. The CDR3 coding sequence is TGTGCCAGCAGTGAACAGCGGGAAAGAGACGAGCAGTACTTC. V and J are TRBV2 and TRBJ2-7; 7 bases fit TRBD2. V lost 2 bases to trimming and J lost 5 bases; unmatched junction nucleotides: 6. The CDR3 spans 14 residues. Germline V gene data show CDR1 as SNHLY and CDR2 as FYNNEI. Variable domain in full (rest from reference TRBV2 and TRBJ2-7): EPEVTQTPSHQVTQMGQEVILRCVPISNHLYFYWYRQILGQKVEFLVSFYNNEISEKSEIFDDQFSVERPDGSNFTLKIRSTKLEDSAMYFCASSEQRERDEQYFGPGTRLTVT.